Reported below is one T cell receptor (beta chain). Antigen unknown. This sample is drawn from a study of T cell responses to AZD1222 COVID-19 vaccine. Study-level findings and limits: The repertoires were collected only after the peak T cell response. Clonal diversity may have been underestimated, and the donors were mostly white British, with more females than males.

The method was immunoSEQ multiplex PCR; TCRdb's version includes in-frame clones alone and lacks a portion of them. The sample carries 80,000 to 90,000 clones, approximately 87% recorded once. V lost 5 bases, J lost 5 bases, and 6 bases lay in between. This CDR3 contains 11 residues. Germline V gene lookup returns CDR1 SGHDT and CDR2 YYEEEE. The receptor was derived from an adult in good health. The chain recombines TRBV5-6 with TRBJ2-3; a weak D match, TRBD2 (5 bases). The sample consisted of peripheral blood, taken on day 0 of MenACWY control vaccination. CDR3 in amino acids: CASRAVDTQYF. The CDR3 region has the DNA TGTGCCAGCAGAGCGGTAGATACGCAGTATTTT.